The clone carrying this TCR beta chain was seen at least ten times. Its matching antigen is unknown. The read is 3 residues too short to cover the CDR3 end, so that end is filled in from the germline J gene. Assay: immunoSEQ multiplex PCR; the TCRdb copy retains only in-frame clones and omits some. This table holds under 45,000 clones with no singletons; the top ten claim approximately 1.4%. These data are taken from a study of T cell clonality in common variable immunodeficiency. Study-level points and caveats: What drives increased CVID clonality needs T cell subpopulation sequencing. CVID patient heterogeneity limited repertoire-clinical complication correlations.

The germline V gene encodes CDR1 SGHNT and CDR2 YYREEE (reference sequence). V shed 6 bases and J shed 5 bases, with 14 bases lying between them. This CDR3 contains 13 residues. Each donor provided roughly 4.5 to 9 ml of heparinized whole blood. V usage is TRBV5-4 and J usage is TRBJ2-5; possible D gene TRBD1, 6 bases. The specimen sequenced was peripheral blood mononuclear cells. The sequence came from a person aged 18 to 70 in good health. The DNA read from the CDR3 is TGTGCCAGCATCAAACAGGGCGGCGAGACC. Its translation: CASIKQGGET. In full, the CDR3 reads CASIKQGGETQYF.